The 26 T cell receptor beta chains in this list originate from one sample, sequenced in a study of early T cells in non-severe SARS-CoV-2 infection. Each CDR3 protein is one row after TCRdb ran MiXCR on the 5' RACE reads. The profile covers fewer than 45,000 distinct CDR3 sequences, with approximately 10% appearing a single time and more than 10% taken by the ten largest. The sample was whole blood. The source of these receptors is an adult who was a healthcare worker with PCR-confirmed SARS-CoV-2 infection or an uninfected control (not recorded which).

This clonotype was seen more than once but under ten times. The genes are TRBV29-1 and TRBJ2-5, with D tentatively TRBD2 (6 bases). CDR3 size: 15 residues. Trimming removed 3 bases from V and 5 bases from J, with 19 bases in between. Looked up from germline, CDR1 is SQVTM and CDR2 is ANQGSEA. CDR3 region: CSVDRGGPGRETQYF. CDR3 nucleotides: TGCAGCGTTGACAGAGGAGGGCCAGGGCGGGAGACCCAGTACTTC. The full variable domain, in which reference TRBV29-1 and TRBJ2-5 provide the parts outside the CDR3, is SAVISQKPSRDICQRGTSLTIQCQVDSQVTMMFWYRQQPGQSLTLIATANQGSEATYESGFVIDKFPISRPNLTFSTLTVSNMSPEDSSIYLCSVDRGGPGRETQYFGPGTRLLVL.

The V gene is TRBV11-1, the J gene TRBJ1-1; a weak D match, TRBD1 (5 bases). In germline, CDR1 is SGHAT, CDR2 FQDESV (reference sequence). Trimming cost V 7 bases and J 5 bases, with 14 bases left between them. This CDR3 has 13 amino acids. CDR3 DNA sequence: TGTGCCAGCACCCGGGACGGGCGGACTGAAGCTTTCTTT. Translating gives CASTRDGRTEAFF. Full variable domain (outside the CDR3, taken from reference TRBV11-1 and TRBJ1-1): EAEVAQSPRYKITEKSQAVAFWCDPISGHATLYWYRQILGQGPELLVQFQDESVVDDSQLPKDRFSAERLKGVDSTLKIQPAELGDSAMYLCASTRDGRTEAFFGQGTRLTVV.

The J gene is TRBJ2-2, the V gene TRBV6-6; D remains ambiguous. The germline gives CDR1 MNHNY, CDR2 SVGAGI (reference sequence). This CDR3 has 10 amino acids. V lost 6 bases, J lost 7 bases, and 3 bases lay in between. The CDR3 DNA reads as TGTGCCAGCAGGAACGGGGAGCTGTTTTTT. Translated: CASRNGELFF.

The table lists this clonotype with many counts. The DNA of the CDR3 is TGTGCCAGCTCCCCCTTTGGGGTCGAAAAACTGTTTTTT. This translates into CASSPFGVEKLFF. The chain has TRBV9 and TRBJ1-4, with D unresolved. The CDR3 totals 13 residues. The V gene lost 7 bases and the J gene lost 8 bases, with 15 bases spanning the gap. The germline CDR1 and CDR2 sequences are SGDLS and YYNGEE.

This clonotype showed up just a few times. J is TRBJ2-1 and V is TRBV19; 7 nucleotides agree with TRBD1. The junction had 13 bases not matched to a gene; V was cut back by 6 bases and J by 5 bases. CDR3 length: 16 amino acids. Germline V gives CDR1 LNHDA, CDR2 SQIVND (reference sequence). The CDR3 bases are TGTGCCAGTAGGCAAGCTCGGGACAGATCAGACAATGAGCAGTTCTTC. This encodes CASRQARDRSDNEQFF.

This clonotype showed up many times. V gene TRBV25-1 combines with J gene TRBJ1-2, with 7 bases aligning to TRBD1. This CDR3 has 12 amino acids. Unmatched junction bases numbered 0, after V lost 6 bases and J lost 2 bases. Germline V gives CDR1 MGHDK, CDR2 SYGVNS. CDR3 loop: CASRGQNYGYTF. The CDR3 DNA sequence: TGTGCCAGCAGGGGACAGAACTATGGCTACACCTTC.

This clonotype was seen at least ten times. The CDR3 bases are TGTGCCAGCTCGCGGGGGACCGGGAATTATTTT. Protein: CASSRGTGNYF. J is TRBJ2-3 and V is TRBV5-4; TRBD2 matches at 7 bases. The CDR3 is 11 amino acids. The germline gives CDR1 SGHNT, CDR2 YYREEE (reference sequence). J gave up 15 bases and V 7 bases, and 11 bases lay outside the gene matches.

The chain employs TRBV5-1 and TRBJ1-3; TRBD1 matches at 7 bases. Germline V gene sequence: CDR1 SGHRS, CDR2 YFSETQ. The CDR3 totals 15 residues. The V segment lost 7 bases and the J segment 4 bases; nucleotides outside the gene matches: 11. CDR3 protein: CASQPTGAWGNTIYF. The CDR3 nucleotides read TGCGCCAGCCAGCCCACAGGGGCTTGGGGAAACACCATATATTTT.

The chain couples TRBV10-3 to TRBJ1-3; TRBD1 matches 7 bases. The V and J ends lost 4 bases and 0 bases, in that order; junction bases with no gene match: 6. The CDR3 has 16 amino acids. CDR1 and CDR2 from the germline V gene are ENHRY and SYGVKD. CDR3 coding DNA: TGTGCCATCAGTGTGGGACAGCGATCCTCTGGAAACACCATATATTTT. Amino acid sequence: CAISVGQRSSGNTIYF.

This clonotype appeared a few times. This chain joins TRBV3-1 and TRBJ1-2; no reliable D call. CDR1 and CDR2 from the germline V gene are LGHDT and YNNKEL (reference sequence). The V end lost 4 bases, the J end lost 6 bases, and 9 bases lay between the germline ends. This CDR3 comprises 12 residues. In DNA, the CDR3 is TGTGCCAGCAGCCTGCAACTGAATGGCTACACCTTC. This sequence encodes CASSLQLNGYTF. The whole variable domain, remainder taken from reference TRBV3-1 and TRBJ1-2, is DTAVSQTPKYLVTQMGNDKSIKCEQNLGHDTMYWYKQDSKKFLKIMFSYNNKELIINETVPNRFSPKSPDKAHLNLHINSLELGDSAVYFCASSLQLNGYTFGSGTRLTVV.

This clonotype was counted only a few times. The J gene is TRBJ1-5, the V gene TRBV29-1; 7 bases agree with TRBD1. The trim removed 7 bases at V and 6 bases at J, leaving 9 bases unmatched. The CDR3 has 13 amino acids. Germline V gene sequence: CDR1 SQVTM, CDR2 ANQGSEA. CDR3 loop: CSAQDRLGQPQHF. CDR3 in DNA: TGCAGCGCCCAGGACAGGCTTGGTCAGCCCCAGCATTTT.

This clonotype was picked up a small number of times. The chain links TRBV6-2 or TRBV6-3 to TRBJ2-5, with D maybe TRBD2 (6 bases). The CDR3 totals 15 residues. In germline, CDR1 is MNHEY, CDR2 SVGEGT. Trimming removed 2 bases from V and 1 base from J, with 11 bases in between. The CDR3 sequence: CASSYVRRGQETQYF. The CDR3 bases are TGTGCCAGCAGTTACGTCCGGCGGGGCCAAGAGACCCAGTACTTC.

This clonotype came up many times. This chain joins TRBV29-1 and TRBJ1-1; tentative D call: TRBD1 (6 bases). V lost 7 bases, J lost 4 bases, and 16 bases lay in between. Germline V gene lookup returns CDR1 SQVTM and CDR2 ANQGSEA. The CDR3 is made up of 13 amino acids. In DNA, the CDR3 is TGCAGCGCCCGCGGGGGGCCGGGCACTGAAGCTTTCTTT. Translating it yields CSARGGPGTEAFF.

This clonotype occurred many times. The chain recombines TRBV15 with TRBJ1-1; no definite D call. This CDR3 has 14 residues. Per the germline V gene, CDR1 is LNHNV and CDR2 is YYDKDF (reference sequence). Trimming shortened V by 1 base and J by 4 bases, and 10 bases separated the two germline ends. The CDR3 nucleotides are TGTGCCACCAGCAGAGTTGGGTACGGCACTGAAGCTTTCTTT. It codes for CATSRVGYGTEAFF.

As regards this clonotype: This clone may be a read error of a much larger clone one base away. The genes are TRBV19 and TRBJ2-7, with a weak D call TRBD2 (5 bases). Germline V gives CDR1 LNHDA, CDR2 SQIVND (reference sequence). Trimming removed 3 bases from V and 2 bases from J, with 11 bases in between. CDR3 length equals 14 residues. The CDR3 reads CASSMVGRAYEQYF. In DNA, the CDR3 is TGTGCCAGTAGTATGGTTGGGCGGGCCTACGAGCAGTACTTC.

This clonotype was observed at least ten times. The chain uses TRBV15 and TRBJ2-1; a possible D gene is TRBD2 (5 bases). V lost 5 bases, J lost 8 bases, and 13 bases lay in between. The CDR3 sequence is 13 residues long. Germline assignment: CDR1 LNHNV and CDR2 YYDKDF (reference sequence). The CDR3 reads CATSAPLGDEQFF. The CDR3 region has the DNA TGTGCCACCAGCGCCCCACTAGGAGATGAGCAGTTCTTC.

In its sample, this clonotype was seen many times. The chain recombines TRBV10-2 with TRBJ2-1; TRBD1 matches at 9 bases. Germline V gene data show CDR1 as WSHSY and CDR2 as SAAADI. The CDR3 spans 15 residues. Unmatched junction bases numbered 7, after V lost 6 bases and J lost 4 bases. The CDR3 loop is CASRLGQGKYNEQFF. The CDR3 DNA is TGCGCCAGCAGACTCGGACAGGGGAAATACAATGAGCAGTTCTTC.

This clonotype was observed at least ten times. The junction departs from germline at one end; a sequencing error may be responsible. Here the CDR3 reads CASSLAVDSSENTIYF. The CDR3 bases are TGTGCCAGCAGCTTAGCGGTGGACAGCTCTGAAAACACCATATATTTT. The chain employs TRBV7-6 and TRBJ1-3; TRBD1 might be the D (6 bases). The CDR3 consists of 16 residues. From germline, CDR1 is SGHVS and CDR2 FNYEAQ. The variable domain in full, with the rest retrieved from reference TRBV7-6 and TRBJ1-3, is GAGVSQSPRYKVTKRGQDVALRCDPISGHVSLYWYRQALGQGPEFLTYFNYEAQQDKSGLPNDRFSAERPEGSISTLTIQRTEQRDSAMYRCASSLAVDSSENTIYFGEGSWLTVV.

This clonotype was counted many times. The chain joins TRBV27 to TRBJ2-5; the D is unclear. The V gene lost 4 bases and the J gene lost 1 base, with 7 bases spanning the gap. CDR3 length: 13 amino acids. Germline V CDR1 and CDR2: MNHEY, SMNVEV (reference sequence). The CDR3, as DNA: TGTGCCAGCAGTTCCCACCTCCAAGAGACCCAGTACTTC. Translated, it gives CASSSHLQETQYF.

This clonotype came up many times. The chain recombines TRBV12-3 or TRBV12-4 with TRBJ2-1; 10 nucleotides align to TRBD1. V lost 10 bases to trimming and J lost 4 bases; unmatched junction nucleotides: 7. The CDR3 runs 14 residues. As DNA, the CDR3 is TGTGCCATAAAGAGGGGACAGGGGTACAATGAGCAGTTCTTC. Protein: CAIKRGQGYNEQFF.

The DNA of the CDR3 is TGTGCCAGCAGCTCAGGTCCGGTAAATGAGCAGTTCTTC. Translated, it gives CASSSGPVNEQFF. V gene TRBV7-6 combines with J gene TRBJ2-1; D unresolved. The germline V and J ends were trimmed by 4 bases and 7 bases, with 11 bases remaining between them. Germline V gene sequence: CDR1 SGHVS, CDR2 FNYEAQ. This CDR3 contains 13 residues.

This clonotype was seen ten or more times. The chain combines TRBV7-3 with TRBJ1-1; possibly TRBD1 for D (5 bases). V dropped 2 bases and J dropped 0 bases, with 7 bases sitting between them. Germline CDR1 is SGHTA and CDR2 is FQGTGA. There are 14 residues in the CDR3. The CDR3 nucleotides read TGTGCCAGCAGCTTATCAGGGATGAACACTGAAGCTTTCTTT. It specifies CASSLSGMNTEAFF.

The sample holds many counts of this clonotype. The chain uses TRBV20-1 and TRBJ2-7, with D unclear. This CDR3 is 15 amino acids long. The germline gives CDR1 DFQATT, CDR2 SNEGSKA (reference sequence). Trimming shortened V by 0 bases and J by 2 bases, and 14 bases separated the two germline ends. CDR3: CSARDLRKDPYEQYF. The CDR3 DNA reads as TGCAGTGCTAGAGATTTGCGGAAAGACCCCTACGAGCAGTACTTC.

The table lists this clonotype with a few counts. The genes are TRBV7-8 and TRBJ1-4; 9 positions match TRBD1. V was clipped by 5 bases and J by 8 bases; unmatched bases: 9. The CDR3 extends over 15 amino acids. The germline gives CDR1 SGHVS, CDR2 FQNEAQ. This CDR3 is CASSLSGTGSEKLFF. CDR3 nucleotides: TGTGCCAGCAGCCTCTCCGGGACAGGGTCGGAAAAACTGTTTTTT.

This clonotype was seen at least ten times. The genes are TRBV6-6 and TRBJ2-3; 9 nucleotides align to TRBD2. The CDR3 is 15 amino acids. Germline V gene data show CDR1 as MNHNY and CDR2 as SVGAGI (reference sequence). Losses at the gene ends were 0 bases for V and 4 bases for J; bases not matched to a gene: 2. CDR3 nucleotide sequence: TGTGCCAGCAGTTACTCGGGACTAGCCGCAGATACGCAGTATTTT. As protein: CASSYSGLAADTQYF.

The gene calls are TRBV9 and TRBJ1-1; D remains ambiguous. V dropped 0 bases and J dropped 3 bases, with 9 bases sitting between them. The germline V gene encodes CDR1 SGDLS and CDR2 YYNGEE. The CDR3 has 14 residues. CDR3 nucleotides: TGTGCCAGCAGCGTAGTCGTGGGTTACACTGAAGCTTTCTTT. Its protein product is CASSVVVGYTEAFF.